This T cell receptor beta chain was obtained from a study of blood T cell repertoires in COVID-19. Whole-study context: The United States, Italy and Spain supplied acute and convalescent COVID-19 samples. Sources were T cells, B-cell-depleted T cells, or PBMCs; the material itself was cDNA or gDNA.

This CDR3 spans 11 amino acids. Trimming left V 6 bases short and J 6 bases short, with 8 bases between. In the original analysis: Estimation of nucleated cell counts relied on the amplification of reference gene primers. Using immunoSEQ multiplex PCR, the repertoire was profiled, and TCRdb retains in-frame clones only, with some absent. V and J calls and clone size come straight from that table; D and trimming were deduced from the DNA. The sample lists some 90,000 clones, approximately 90% occurring once. Sequences were obtained from peripheral blood. The V gene is TRBV12-3 or TRBV12-4, the J gene TRBJ2-5; D is uncertain. The clonotype was recovered from a woman aged 50 to 65 in a cohort sampled during active COVID-19. The DNA of the CDR3 is TGTGCCAGCAGCCTGGGCCAGACCCAGTACTTC. As protein: CASSLGQTQYF.